This T cell receptor (beta chain) was captured in a study of CD8+ T cells in alopecia areata. Points from the study as a whole: Scalp lesions, especially in alopecia totalis/universalis, had higher clonality than normal scalp. While patients received tofacitinib, many expanded lesional clones remained present in scalp and blood. Scalp clonality, together with expanded CD8+ clones among the top 100, fell significantly with tofacitinib.

It was cDNA, reverse transcribed from extracted RNA, that served as the sequencing template. Here immunoSEQ multiplex PCR was the method, and the copy in TCRdb shows in-frame clones only, minus some. The sample has about 190,000 clones, more than 55% seen once. To note about this clone: Its specificity is unknown.

Treatment denoted: oral pan-JAK inhibitor, 5-10 mg twice daily. Researchers gathered lesional scalp punch biopsies and peripheral blood from patients with alopecia areata. The starting material was CD4+ T cells sorted from blood, obtained at week 4, from a patient treated with tofacitinib. The clonotype was recovered from a human donor with alopecia areata.

The CDR3 DNA reads TGCAGCGTCGACGGGGACACGGGCACAGATACGCAGTATTTT. Residues: CSVDGDTGTDTQYF. The chain has TRBV29-1 and TRBJ2-3; possibly TRBD1 for D (6 bases). The CDR3 runs 14 residues. Germline V gene data show CDR1 as SQVTM and CDR2 as ANQGSEA. V was clipped by 6 bases and J by 1 base, with 14 bases between them.